This is a list of T cell receptor beta chains from one sample in a study of radiotherapy plus CTLA-4 blockade in lung cancer. TCRdb keeps only in-frame clones here, not all; method: immunoSEQ multiplex PCR. The sample carries fewer than 65,000 clones, approximately 82% recorded once. Sequenced material: peripheral blood, taken from a patient treated with radiotherapy plus ipilimumab. These receptors were collected from a human donor with non-small cell lung cancer whose response to radiotherapy plus ipilimumab could not be evaluated. The CDR3 runs from the conserved cysteine through the conserved F or W. The D gene is left open where the match is weak. Not all rows give a size; the values are once, few, many and, for expanded clones, a class.

J: TRBJ2-2
V: TRBV5-6
D: TRBD2
size: few
CDR3: CASSFRTSGSGTGELFF
DNA: TGTGCCAGCAGCTTTCGGACTAGCGGGAGTGGAACCGGGGAGCTGTTTTTT

J: TRBJ2-3
V: TRBV11-3
D: NA
size: NA
CDR3: CASSGGRLGSTDTQYF
DNA: TGTGCCAGCAGTGGGGGGAGGCTAGGGAGCACAGATACGCAGTATTTT

J: TRBJ1-2
V: TRBV27
D: NA
size: NA
CDR3: CASSLVGGANYGYTF
DNA: TGTGCCAGCAGTTTGGTCGGAGGGGCTAACTATGGCTACACCTTC

J: TRBJ1-2
V: TRBV7-9
D: NA
size: NA
CDR3: CASSLVPPPSYGYTF
DNA: TGTGCCAGCAGCTTAGTCCCACCGCCGAGCTATGGCTACACCTTC

J: TRBJ2-7
V: TRBV19
D: TRBD1
size: NA
CDR3: CASSRSGGFDEQYF
DNA: TGTGCCAGTAGTCGCTCAGGGGGTTTCGACGAGCAGTACTTC

J: TRBJ2-1
V: TRBV18
D: TRBD2
size: NA
CDR3: CASSAASGRASEQFF
DNA: TGTGCCAGCTCGGCGGCTAGCGGGAGGGCCTCTGAGCAGTTCTTC

J: TRBJ2-7
V: TRBV23-1
D: NA
size: NA
CDR3: CASSQPTKDRLYEQYF
DNA: TGCGCCAGCAGTCAACCAACCAAGGACAGACTCTACGAGCAGTACTTC

J: TRBJ2-5
V: TRBV5-8
D: TRBD1
size: NA
CDR3: CASSSTGTGEGETQYF
DNA: TGTGCCAGCAGCTCGACTGGGACAGGGGAGGGAGAGACCCAGTACTTC

J: TRBJ1-2
V: TRBV6-6
D: TRBD1
size: NA
CDR3: CASRATGGNYGYTF
DNA: TGTGCCAGCAGGGCCACAGGGGGCAACTATGGCTACACCTTC

J: TRBJ2-7
V: TRBV28
D: TRBD1
size: few
CDR3: CASSARDRVGEQYF
DNA: TGTGCCAGCAGTGCCCGAGACAGGGTCGGGGAGCAGTACTTC

J: TRBJ2-1
V: TRBV6-5
D: TRBD2
size: NA
CDR3: CASRAGTSVINEQFF
DNA: TGTGCCAGCAGGGCCGGGACTAGCGTGATTAATGAGCAGTTCTTC

J: TRBJ1-2
V: TRBV19
D: NA
size: NA
CDR3: CASSIMWGDGYTF
DNA: TGTGCCAGTAGTATAATGTGGGGGGATGGCTACACCTTC

J: TRBJ2-1
V: TRBV4-1
D: TRBD2
size: NA
CDR3: CASSQDRLAGGRNEQFF
DNA: TGCGCCAGCAGCCAAGATCGGCTAGCGGGAGGGAGGAATGAGCAGTTCTTC

J: TRBJ1-1
V: TRBV7-2
D: NA
size: NA
CDR3: CASSFMSDKNTEAFF
DNA: TGTGCCAGCAGCTTTATGTCGGACAAGAACACTGAAGCTTTCTTT

J: TRBJ2-7
V: TRBV11-2
D: TRBD2
size: NA
CDR3: CASSLVALAGGPGEQYF
DNA: TGTGCCAGCAGCTTAGTAGCCCTAGCGGGGGGGCCGGGCGAGCAGTACTTC

J: TRBJ1-5
V: TRBV5-6
D: NA
size: few
CDR3: CASSGGGKQGKDQPQHF
DNA: TGTGCCAGCAGCGGGGGTGGGAAGCAGGGGAAGGATCAGCCCCAGCATTTT

J: TRBJ1-4
V: TRBV9
D: NA
size: NA
CDR3: CASSVGGTNEKLFF
DNA: TGTGCCAGCAGCGTAGGAGGGACTAATGAAAAACTGTTTTTT

J: TRBJ2-1
V: TRBV4-2
D: NA
size: NA
CDR3: CASSQDARPSYNEQFF
DNA: TGTGCCAGCAGCCAAGACGCGAGGCCCTCCTACAATGAGCAGTTCTTC

J: TRBJ1-2
V: TRBV19
D: TRBD1
size: NA
CDR3: CASTPTGPNYGYTF
DNA: TGTGCCAGTACTCCGACAGGGCCCAACTATGGCTACACCTTC

J: TRBJ2-2
V: TRBV9
D: NA
size: NA
CDR3: CASSVAGAQIHTGELFF
DNA: TGTGCCAGCAGCGTAGCGGGAGCCCAAATCCACACCGGGGAGCTGTTTTTT

J: TRBJ2-7
V: TRBV27
D: NA
size: NA
CDR3: CASSLGGQHEQYF
DNA: TGTGCCAGCAGTTTGGGCGGACAGCACGAGCAGTACTTC

J: TRBJ2-7
V: TRBV11-2
D: NA
size: NA
CDR3: CASSSQQGSLYEQYF
DNA: TGTGCCAGCAGCTCTCAACAGGGATCCCTCTACGAGCAGTACTTC

J: TRBJ2-7
V: TRBV11-2
D: TRBD1
size: NA
CDR3: CASRYTGGGTYEQYF
DNA: TGTGCCAGCAGGTATACAGGGGGCGGAACCTACGAGCAGTACTTC

J: TRBJ2-3
V: TRBV27
D: NA
size: NA
CDR3: CASSTTPQGSTDTQYF
DNA: TGTGCCAGCAGTACGACGCCTCAGGGGAGCACAGATACGCAGTATTTT

J: TRBJ2-3
V: TRBV10-2
D: NA
size: NA
CDR3: CASSVPGGTDTQYF
DNA: TGCGCCAGCAGTGTCCCAGGGGGCACAGATACGCAGTATTTT

J: TRBJ2-3
V: TRBV18
D: NA
size: NA
CDR3: CASTSTSGGPDTQYF
DNA: TGTGCCAGCACGTCGACGTCCGGGGGGCCAGATACGCAGTATTTT

J: TRBJ2-1
V: TRBV30
D: NA
size: once
CDR3: CAWSSLGQSYNEQFF
DNA: TGTGCCTGGAGTTCCTTAGGACAGTCCTACAATGAGCAGTTCTTC

J: TRBJ2-2
V: TRBV6-5
D: TRBD1
size: NA
CDR3: CASRNPGGRTGELFF
DNA: TGTGCCAGCAGGAACCCAGGGGGCCGAACCGGGGAGCTGTTTTTT

J: TRBJ2-3
V: TRBV19
D: NA
size: NA
CDR3: CASSTGTDTQYF
DNA: TGTGCCAGTAGTACCGGGACAGATACGCAGTATTTT

J: TRBJ1-5
V: TRBV4-1
D: NA
size: NA
CDR3: CASSQGGSRNQPQHF
DNA: TGCGCCAGCAGCCAAGGCGGCAGTCGCAATCAGCCCCAGCATTTT

J: TRBJ1-1
V: TRBV13
D: TRBD1
size: NA
CDR3: CASSPRDRGQAEAFF
DNA: TGTGCCAGCAGCCCACGAGACAGGGGGCAAGCTGAAGCTTTCTTT

J: TRBJ2-5
V: TRBV9
D: TRBD2
size: NA
CDR3: CASSARDYYETQYF
DNA: TGTGCCAGCAGCGCTCGGGACTACTACGAGACCCAGTACTTC

J: TRBJ1-2
V: TRBV6-4
D: NA
size: once
CDR3: CASSREGGYGYTF
DNA: TGTGCCAGCAGCCGGGAGGGAGGGTATGGCTACACCTTC

J: TRBJ2-3
V: TRBV5-4
D: TRBD2
size: NA
CDR3: CASSQRLAGRTDTQYF
DNA: TGTGCCAGCAGCCAAAGACTAGCGGGCCGCACAGATACGCAGTATTTT

J: TRBJ2-1
V: TRBV6-5
D: TRBD2
size: NA
CDR3: CASSYVGGGGINEQFF
DNA: TGTGCCAGCAGTTACGTCGGCGGGGGGGGAATCAATGAGCAGTTCTTC

J: TRBJ2-3
V: TRBV4-3
D: NA
size: NA
CDR3: CASSPMGGSTDTQYF
DNA: TGCGCCAGCAGCCCTATGGGGGGAAGCACAGATACGCAGTATTTT

J: TRBJ2-1
V: TRBV11-3
D: NA
size: NA
CDR3: CASSPREASYNEQFF
DNA: TGTGCCAGCAGCCCCCGTGAGGCTAGCTACAATGAGCAGTTCTTC

J: TRBJ1-3
V: TRBV7-9
D: NA
size: NA
CDR3: CASSLPRQSSGNTIYF
DNA: TGTGCCAGCAGCCTCCCGAGACAGTCCTCTGGAAACACCATATATTTT

J: TRBJ2-2
V: TRBV11-2
D: TRBD2
size: NA
CDR3: CASSPPGLAPTGELFF
DNA: TGTGCCAGCAGCCCCCCCGGACTAGCCCCCACCGGGGAGCTGTTTTTT

J: TRBJ2-3
V: TRBV9
D: NA
size: NA
CDR3: CASSVASTLTDTQYF
DNA: TGTGCCAGCAGCGTAGCTAGCACCCTCACAGATACGCAGTATTTT

J: TRBJ2-2
V: TRBV9
D: NA
size: NA
CDR3: CASSVGGYDTGELFF
DNA: TGTGCCAGCAGCGTAGGCGGGTACGACACCGGGGAGCTGTTTTTT

J: TRBJ2-3
V: TRBV15
D: TRBD2
size: NA
CDR3: CATSRDTRMLASGGTDTQYF
DNA: TGTGCCACCAGCAGAGATACCCGGATGCTCGCTAGCGGAGGCACAGATACGCAGTATTTT

J: TRBJ2-6
V: TRBV7-2
D: NA
size: NA
CDR3: CASTYLPSSGANVLTF
DNA: TGTGCCAGCACTTACCTCCCGAGCTCTGGGGCCAACGTCCTGACCTTC

J: TRBJ2-5
V: TRBV7-2
D: NA
size: NA
CDR3: CASSLAAGTLQKETQYF
DNA: TGTGCCAGCAGCTTGGCCGCCGGGACACTCCAAAAAGAGACCCAGTACTTC

J: TRBJ2-6
V: TRBV7-2
D: NA
size: NA
CDR3: CASSFSTGSGANVLTF
DNA: TGTGCCAGCAGCTTTTCAACGGGCTCTGGGGCCAACGTCCTGACTTTC

J: TRBJ2-3
V: TRBV18
D: NA
size: NA
CDR3: CASSPAQGRTYF
DNA: TGTGCCAGCTCACCGGCGCAGGGGCGTACGTATTTT

J: TRBJ2-7
V: TRBV19
D: TRBD1
size: once
CDR3: CASRRTGEHEQYF
DNA: TGTGCCAGTAGGCGGACAGGGGAGCACGAGCAGTACTTC

J: TRBJ2-3
V: TRBV18
D: TRBD1
size: NA
CDR3: CASSPSGQGNTQYF
DNA: TGTGCCAGCTCACCATCGGGACAGGGAAATACGCAGTATTTT

J: TRBJ2-1
V: TRBV2
D: TRBD2
size: NA
CDR3: CASSPTTSGRWNEQFF
DNA: TGTGCCAGCAGTCCCACGACTAGCGGGAGGTGGAATGAGCAGTTCTTC

J: TRBJ2-7
V: TRBV20-1
D: TRBD2
size: NA
CDR3: CSASETSGIAF
DNA: TGCAGTGCTAGTGAGACTAGCGGGATTGCCTTC

J: TRBJ1-1
V: TRBV5-1
D: TRBD1
size: NA
CDR3: CASSTFRTGLGNTEAFF
DNA: TGCGCCAGCAGCACCTTCAGGACAGGGTTAGGGAACACTGAAGCTTTCTTT

J: TRBJ1-1
V: TRBV15
D: TRBD1
size: once
CDR3: CATKGWGQGANEAFF
DNA: TGTGCCACTAAGGGATGGGGACAGGGGGCGAATGAAGCTTTCTTT

J: TRBJ2-7
V: TRBV6-1
D: NA
size: NA
CDR3: CASSDSVSYEQYF
DNA: TGTGCCAGCAGTGATTCAGTTTCCTACGAGCAGTACTTC